Following are 14 T cell receptor beta chains from one sample sequenced in a study of blood T cell repertoires in COVID-19. Profiling relied on immunoSEQ multiplex PCR, and the TCRdb table lists in-frame clones only, not all of them. There are roughly 69,000 clones in the sample; approximately 84% occur only once, and 13% lies in the top ten. Material: peripheral blood. The receptors were sampled from a man aged 50-59 years with COVID-19, enrolled during active disease.

This sequence joins TRBV10-3 and TRBJ2-3; 12 bases agree with TRBD2. V was pared by 7 bases and J by 0 bases, with 5 bases of the junction left unmatched. Germline V gene sequence: CDR1 ENHRY, CDR2 SYGVKD. The CDR3 is 16 residues long. In DNA, the CDR3 is TGTGCCATCACCTGGACTAGCGGGACTAGCACAGATACGCAGTATTTT. Residues: CAITWTSGTSTDTQYF.

This chain joins TRBV5-1 and TRBJ2-1; no definite D call. The CDR3 spans 11 residues. V lost 5 bases, J lost 5 bases, and 5 bases lay in between. The V gene's germline CDR1 is SGHRS and CDR2 YFSETQ. CDR3 DNA: TGCGCCAGCAGACTCAACAATGAGCAGTTCTTC. As protein: CASRLNNEQFF.

The CDR3 region is CASSPELADVSSYGYTF. CDR3 coding DNA: TGTGCCAGCAGCCCGGAGTTGGCAGATGTCAGTTCCTATGGCTACACCTTC. The chain joins TRBV5-4 to TRBJ1-2; D uncertain. CDR3 size: 17 residues. Germline V gene data show CDR1 as SGHNT and CDR2 as YYREEE (reference sequence). The V gene lost 4 bases and the J gene lost 4 bases, with 23 bases spanning the gap.

This clone showed up just once. This chain joins TRBV4-3 and TRBJ2-3; TRBD2 might be the D (5 bases). V gave up 0 bases and J gave up 12 bases, with 16 bases separating them. The germline gives CDR1 LGHNA, CDR2 YSLEER. The CDR3 sequence is 14 residues long. The CDR3 protein is CASSQDGVDSRQYF. In nucleotides, the CDR3 is TGCGCCAGCAGCCAAGATGGGGTGGACTCCCGTCAGTATTTT.

The chain links TRBV6-5 to TRBJ1-5; a possible D gene is TRBD1 (6 bases). CDR1 MNHEY and CDR2 SVGAGI come from the germline V gene. CDR3 length equals 14 residues. V lost 8 bases, J lost 1 base, and 12 bases lay in between. Here the CDR3 reads CASLAGASNQPQHF. The CDR3 DNA reads as TGTGCCAGCTTGGCGGGGGCGAGCAATCAGCCCCAGCATTTT.

The chain recombines TRBV9 with TRBJ2-2; D might be TRBD1 (6 bases). The CDR3 extends over 16 amino acids. Looked up from germline, CDR1 is SGDLS and CDR2 is YYNGEE. Trimming took 0 bases from V and 4 from J, leaving 13 bases between them. CDR3 nucleotides: TGTGCCAGCAGCGTAGCTCCGGACAGACGCACCGGGGAGCTGTTTTTT. Its translation: CASSVAPDRRTGELFF. The variable domain in full, completed from reference TRBV9 and TRBJ2-2, reads DSGVTQTPKHLITATGQRVTLRCSPRSGDLSVYWYQQSLDQGLQFLIQYYNGEERAKGNILERFSAQQFPDLHSELNLSSLELGDSALYFCASSVAPDRRTGELFFGEGSRLTVL.

V usage is TRBV4-1 and J usage is TRBJ2-7, with a weak D call TRBD2 (7 bases). The CDR3 has 18 amino acids. V gave up 7 bases and J gave up 3 bases, with 28 bases separating them. CDR1 is MGHRA and CDR2 is YSYEKL in the germline V gene. CDR3 DNA: TGCGCCAGCACCGAAATGGCCTCGGGGGGCGGGGGCTACTACGAGCAGTACTTC. Its protein product is CASTEMASGGGGYYEQYF.

The chain uses TRBV7-9 and TRBJ2-1, with TRBD2 matching 9 bases. Per the germline V gene, CDR1 is SEHNR and CDR2 is FQNEAQ (reference sequence). V lost 5 bases and J lost 1; bases outside the gene matches: 12. The CDR3 extends over 18 amino acids. This CDR3 reads CASSGPRNSGGSYNEQFF. DNA of the CDR3: TGTGCCAGCAGCGGTCCGCGGAATAGCGGGGGATCCTACAATGAGCAGTTCTTC.

The chain is built from TRBV4-1 and TRBJ2-3; 11 positions match TRBD1. Per germline, CDR1 MGHRA and CDR2 YSYEKL. The junction had 11 bases not matched to a gene; V was cut back by 4 bases and J by 5 bases. This CDR3 spans 17 amino acids. The DNA of the CDR3 is TGCGCCAGCAGCCTTTATTTACCGGGACAGGGGGGAGATACGCAGTATTTT. It encodes CASSLYLPGQGGDTQYF.

The chain joins TRBV12-5 to TRBJ1-3; D possibly corresponds to TRBD1 (5 bases). Germline CDR1 reads LGHNT; CDR2 reads FRNRAP. The CDR3 length is 16 residues. V lost 5 bases to trimming and J lost 1 base, with 15 bases between them. The DNA of the CDR3 is TGTGCTAGTGGTCAAATCAAACAGGAATCTGGAAACACCATATATTTT. Amino acids: CASGQIKQESGNTIYF.

This chain uses TRBV30 with TRBJ2-7, with TRBD1 as a possible D gene (5 bases). Germline-derived CDR1 and CDR2 are GTSNPN and SVGIG (reference sequence). The CDR3 is 15 residues long. The V end was cut by 1 base, the J end by 0 bases, with 13 bases between. The CDR3, as DNA: TGTGCCTGGAGTGAGGGGTCACCGGTCTCCTACGAGCAGTACTTC. Protein sequence: CAWSEGSPVSYEQYF.

V usage is TRBV30 and J usage is TRBJ1-5; D call uncertain. V shed 2 bases and J shed 3 bases, with 8 bases lying between them. Germline V lookup: CDR1 GTSNPN, CDR2 SVGIG (reference sequence). There are 13 residues in the CDR3. The CDR3 is CAWSRDHNQPQHF. CDR3 nucleotides: TGTGCCTGGAGTCGGGATCACAATCAGCCCCAGCATTTT.

CDR3 nucleotide sequence: TGTGCCACCAGCATTGAGCTAGGGGCTCTTAATGAAAAACTGTTTTTT. This encodes CATSIELGALNEKLFF. The rearrangement joins TRBV15 to TRBJ1-4; tentatively, D is TRBD1 (5 bases). This CDR3 has 16 residues. Germline CDR1 is LNHNV and CDR2 is YYDKDF (reference sequence). Trimming took off 4 bases at V and 4 bases at J, with 16 bases between the two ends.

The rearrangement joins TRBV9 to TRBJ2-3; 7 bases match TRBD2. This CDR3 has 17 residues. Germline values: CDR1 SGDLS, CDR2 YYNGEE. The ends lost 3 bases at V and 3 bases at J; junction bases unmatched: 13. The CDR3 nucleotides are TGTGCCAGCAGCGCTGGAAACGGGCTAGCGGAGACAGATACGCAGTATTTT. Its translation is CASSAGNGLAETDTQYF.